These 2 T cell receptor beta chains were sequenced from one sample in a study of blood T cell repertoires in COVID-19. Profiled with immunoSEQ multiplex PCR; TCRdb holds only in-frame clones, not every one. The sample yields under 550,000 clones, around 90% seen once. Sequenced material: peripheral blood. The receptor source for this set is a man younger than 35 with COVID-19, enrolled during active disease.

This chain uses TRBV11-1 with TRBJ2-1, with D possibly TRBD2 on 6 matching bases. Per the germline V gene, CDR1 is SGHAT and CDR2 is FQDESV (reference sequence). CDR3 length: 15 amino acids. Trimming removed 0 bases at V and 13 bases at J, with 19 bases between. The CDR3: CASSLAWGKGTYQFF. The CDR3 nucleotides read TGTGCCAGCAGCTTAGCTTGGGGCAAAGGGACTTATCAGTTCTTC.

V is TRBV29-1 and J is TRBJ2-7; 8 bases fit TRBD2. The CDR3 sequence is 13 residues long. The J segment lost 2 bases and the V segment lost 4 bases, leaving 4 bases of the junction unmatched. The germline gives CDR1 SQVTM, CDR2 ANQGSEA. The CDR3 sequence is CSVVFGGAYEQYF. CDR3 DNA sequence: TGCAGCGTTGTATTCGGGGGGGCCTACGAGCAGTACTTC.